The clone carrying this T cell receptor (beta chain) came up a few times. Its antigen is unidentified. For TCRbeta, the library was prepared with unique molecular identifiers. From the PCR reads, TCRdb called clonotypes with MiXCR, one entry per CDR3 protein. The sample shows roughly 500,000 distinct CDR3 sequences, more than 9% of them seen only once. This entry belongs to a study of T-cell reconstitution after alpha-beta-depleted transplantation in children. The germline V gene encodes CDR1 GTSNPN and CDR2 SVGIG (reference sequence). The CDR3 spans 15 residues. V was shortened by 0 bases and J by 3 bases, with 12 bases between the two germline ends. Study-level findings and limits: Diversity and T-cell counts at one year after transplant derived mostly from new T cells.

The J gene is TRBJ2-1, the V gene TRBV30, with D perhaps matching TRBD2 (6 bases). This receptor was obtained from a child aged 2-15 years with inherited bone marrow failure, due to receive a stem cell transplant. The sample here was PBMCs, taken before TCRalphabeta/CD19-depleted stem cell transplant. CDR3 loop: CAWSVQWRDYNEQFF. CDR3 nucleotide sequence: TGTGCCTGGAGTGTACAATGGCGGGACTACAATGAGCAGTTCTTC. Using reference TRBV30 and TRBJ2-1 for the parts outside the CDR3, the full variable domain is SQTIHQWPATLVQPVGSPLSLECTVEGTSNPNLYWYRQAAGRGLQLLFYSVGIGQISSEVPQNLSASRPQDRQFILSSKKLLLSDSGFYLCAWSVQWRDYNEQFFGPGTRLTVL.